This record covers a single TCR beta chain. Alongside a J-beta primer mix, a sample-barcoded 5' primer served in a second PCR lasting 7 to 11 cycles. MiXCR was run by TCRdb on the 5' RACE reads, yielding one entry per CDR3 protein. Among about 1.6 million distinct CDR3 sequences listed, roughly a third were seen once. The sample originates from a study of blood T cells in healthy people across ages. The CDR3 extends over 16 amino acids. Material for sequencing was blood. The receptor's source is a woman aged 25-40 years in good health. The rearrangement links TRBV21-1 to TRBJ2-1; the table calls TRBD2, which could not be checked here. TRBV21-1 is given as a pseudogene. This chain's CDR3 is CASPKGRVSSYNEQFF. The DNA for the CDR3 is TGTGCCAGCCCCAAGGGCCGGGTTAGCTCCTACAATGAGCAGTTCTTC.